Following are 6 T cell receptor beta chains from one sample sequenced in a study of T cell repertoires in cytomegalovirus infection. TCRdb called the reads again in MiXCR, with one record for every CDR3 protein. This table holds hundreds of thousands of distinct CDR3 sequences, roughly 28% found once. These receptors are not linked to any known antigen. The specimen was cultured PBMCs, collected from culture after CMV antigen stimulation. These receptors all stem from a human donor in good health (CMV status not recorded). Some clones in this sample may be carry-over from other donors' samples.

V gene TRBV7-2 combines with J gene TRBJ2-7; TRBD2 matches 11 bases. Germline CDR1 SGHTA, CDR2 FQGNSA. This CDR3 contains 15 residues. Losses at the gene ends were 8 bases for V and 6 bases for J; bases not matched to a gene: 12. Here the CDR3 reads CASAGGTSGRGEQYF. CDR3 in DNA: TGTGCCAGCGCCGGAGGTACTAGCGGGAGAGGCGAGCAGTACTTC. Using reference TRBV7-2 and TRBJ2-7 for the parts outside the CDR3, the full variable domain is GAGVSQSPSNKVTEKGKDVELRCDPISGHTALYWYRQSLGQGLEFLIYFQGNSAPDKSGLPSDRFSAERTGGSVSTLTIQRTQQEDSAVYLCASAGGTSGRGEQYFGPGTRLTVT.

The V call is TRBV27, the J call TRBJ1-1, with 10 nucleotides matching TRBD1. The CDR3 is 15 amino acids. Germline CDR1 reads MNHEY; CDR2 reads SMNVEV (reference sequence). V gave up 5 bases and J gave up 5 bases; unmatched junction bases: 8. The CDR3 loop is CASSETGGRKTEAFF. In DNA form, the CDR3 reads TGTGCCAGCAGTGAGACAGGGGGCAGAAAAACTGAAGCTTTCTTT.

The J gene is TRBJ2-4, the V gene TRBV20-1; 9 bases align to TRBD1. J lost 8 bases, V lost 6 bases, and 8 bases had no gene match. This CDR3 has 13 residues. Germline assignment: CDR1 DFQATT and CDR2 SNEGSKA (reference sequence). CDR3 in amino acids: CSASLGQGHIQYF. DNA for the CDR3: TGCAGTGCCTCCCTGGGACAGGGACACATTCAGTACTTC.

CDR3 protein: CASSPGLAGATGELFF. Here the CDR3 DNA reads TGTGCCAGCAGCCCCGGACTAGCGGGGGCTACCGGGGAGCTGTTTTTT. This sequence joins TRBV7-3 and TRBJ2-2, with 13 positions matching TRBD2. There are 16 residues in the CDR3. Looked up from germline, CDR1 is SGHTA and CDR2 is FQGTGA. J was trimmed by 5 bases and V by 5 bases; bases with no gene match: 5.

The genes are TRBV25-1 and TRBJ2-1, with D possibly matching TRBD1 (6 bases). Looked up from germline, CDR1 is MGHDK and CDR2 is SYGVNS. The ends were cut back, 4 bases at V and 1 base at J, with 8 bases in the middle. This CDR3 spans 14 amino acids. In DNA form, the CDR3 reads TGTGCCAGCAGTGCGACAGGTTCCTACAATGAGCAGTTCTTC. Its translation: CASSATGSYNEQFF.

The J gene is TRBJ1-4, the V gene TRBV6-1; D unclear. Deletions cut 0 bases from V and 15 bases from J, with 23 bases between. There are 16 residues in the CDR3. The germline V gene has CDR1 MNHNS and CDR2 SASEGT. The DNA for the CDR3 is TGTGCCAGCAGTGAAGCGATCCCAGCGACCGGAAAAGGGATGTTTTTT. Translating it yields CASSEAIPATGKGMFF.